The next 29 T cell receptor beta chains were all read from a single sample in a study of T cells after yellow fever vaccination. TCRdb called the 5' RACE reads again in MiXCR, with one record for every CDR3 protein. Seen here are some 110,000 distinct CDR3 sequences, around 8% observed once, and the top ten hold roughly 23%. The material sequenced was CD8+ T cells sorted from PBMCs, taken 45 days after the yellow fever booster vaccination. These receptors all come from a young man who received the YFV17D yellow fever vaccine.

This clonotype has more than one count but fewer than ten. The rearrangement links TRBV5-4 to TRBJ2-2; D call uncertain. Germline V lookup: CDR1 SGHNT, CDR2 YYREEE (reference sequence). This CDR3 is 14 amino acids long. Trimming cost V 4 bases and J 8 bases, with 15 bases left between them. DNA of the CDR3: TGTGCCAGCAGCCCTGGGTTTGGTACGGGGGAGCTGTTTTTT. As protein: CASSPGFGTGELFF.

The rearrangement joins TRBV19 to TRBJ2-5, with D maybe TRBD1 (5 bases). V lost 7 bases to trimming and J lost 1 base, with 16 bases between them. This CDR3 is 15 amino acids long. Germline V gene lookup returns CDR1 LNHDA and CDR2 SQIVND (reference sequence). The CDR3 is CASTRAWTTQETQYF. In nucleotides, the CDR3 is TGTGCCAGTACGCGAGCCTGGACAACCCAAGAGACCCAGTACTTC.

This clonotype has a count of ten or more. The V and J genes are TRBV3-1 and TRBJ1-1, with D maybe TRBD1 (6 bases). Trimming took off 7 bases at V and 0 bases at J, with 12 bases between the two ends. CDR1 and CDR2 from the germline V gene are LGHDT and YNNKEL (reference sequence). The CDR3 has 14 amino acids. The CDR3 loop is CASKGVELNTEAFF. CDR3 bases: TGTGCCAGCAAGGGGGTCGAGTTGAACACTGAAGCTTTCTTT.

A word on this clonotype: It may be a read error: a sequence one base away is much more abundant. V and J are TRBV29-1 and TRBJ2-7; no clear D. Germline CDR1 is SQVTM and CDR2 is ANQGSEA. The germline V and J ends were trimmed by 5 bases and 3 bases, with 11 bases remaining between them. The CDR3 is 12 residues long. CDR3 in DNA: TGCAGCGTTCGATTAAACATCTACGAGCAGTACTTC. Its translation is CSVRLNIYEQYF.

The sample holds a few counts of this clonotype. The V and J genes are TRBV27 and TRBJ2-3, with D hard to call. Germline assignment: CDR1 MNHEY and CDR2 SMNVEV (reference sequence). V shed 7 bases and J shed 1 base, with 9 bases lying between them. CDR3 length equals 13 residues. CDR3 coding DNA: TGTGCCAGCATTAAAACTGGCACAGATACGCAGTATTTT. It yields the protein CASIKTGTDTQYF.

This clonotype came up many times. The V call is TRBV2, the J call TRBJ1-2, with D perhaps TRBD1 (6 bases). The CDR3 totals 16 residues. CDR1 and CDR2 from the germline V gene are SNHLY and FYNNEI. The V gene lost 3 bases and the J gene lost 4 bases, with 18 bases spanning the gap. CDR3 DNA sequence: TGTGCCAGCAGTGATCCCATTAGGGGGGACCTCTATGGCTACACCTTC. Amino acids: CASSDPIRGDLYGYTF.

This clonotype has ten or more counts. This chain joins TRBV12-3 or TRBV12-4 and TRBJ2-7, with D possibly being TRBD2 (6 bases). The CDR3 has 14 amino acids. Trimming pared 5 bases from V and 3 bases from J, leaving 14 bases between. CDR3 residues: CASSTGLQNYEQYF. The CDR3 DNA is TGTGCCAGCAGTACGGGACTCCAGAACTACGAGCAGTACTTC.

The V and J genes are TRBV14 and TRBJ2-1; D is possibly TRBD2 (5 bases). CDR3 length: 13 amino acids. The V gene's germline CDR1 is SGHDN and CDR2 FVKESK. V lost 5 bases and J lost 4, with 9 bases in between. This chain's CDR3 is CASSYGVYNEQFF. The CDR3 region has the DNA TGTGCCAGCAGCTACGGGGTTTACAATGAGCAGTTCTTC.

This clonotype has ten or more counts. The chain joins TRBV9 to TRBJ2-7, with TRBD2 identical over 9 bases. V lost 0 bases and J lost 6; bases outside the gene matches: 4. The CDR3 has 14 amino acids. Germline-derived CDR1 and CDR2 are SGDLS and YYNGEE. As DNA, the CDR3 is TGTGCCAGCAGCGTAGTAGAGACTAGCGGCGAGCAGTACTTC. This codes for CASSVVETSGEQYF.

The chain carries TRBV19 and TRBJ2-2, with TRBD1 matching over 7 bases. Germline V CDR1 and CDR2: LNHDA, SQIVND (reference sequence). The CDR3 totals 17 residues. J was trimmed by 3 bases and V by 3 bases; bases with no gene match: 10. CDR3 sequence (DNA): TGTGCCAGTAGTATTACCGTAGACAGGGTGGACACCGGGGAGCTGTTTTTT. It codes for CASSITVDRVDTGELFF.

This clonotype appeared many times. The chain is built from TRBV14 and TRBJ2-5; no reliable D call. This CDR3 has 12 residues. Germline V gene data show CDR1 as SGHDN and CDR2 as FVKESK. The V gene lost 0 bases and the J gene lost 7 bases, with 6 bases spanning the gap. The CDR3 spells CASSQDSPTQYF. DNA for the CDR3: TGTGCCAGCAGCCAAGATAGTCCGACCCAGTACTTC.

This clonotype has just a few counts. The rearrangement joins TRBV12-3 or TRBV12-4 to TRBJ1-1, with a tentative D call TRBD1 (5 bases). There are 14 residues in the CDR3. V was trimmed by 7 bases and J by 0 bases, leaving 12 bases between them. The CDR3 spells CASTDSNMNTEAFF. As DNA, the CDR3 is TGTGCCAGCACCGACAGCAACATGAACACTGAAGCTTTCTTT.

The table lists this clonotype with many counts. The chain combines TRBV12-3 or TRBV12-4 with TRBJ2-2, with 9 positions matching TRBD2. Trimming at V came to 0 bases and at J to 6 bases, leaving 5 bases not matched to a gene. This CDR3 is built from 16 residues. CDR3 DNA: TGTGCCAGCAGTTTAGCTAGCGGGAGCTCGGCCGGGGAGCTGTTTTTT. It is translated as CASSLASGSSAGELFF.

This clonotype was observed a handful of times. This rearrangement joins TRBV5-5 to TRBJ2-1; no clear D gene. Germline V gene data show CDR1 as SGHKS and CDR2 as YYEKEE (reference sequence). The germline V and J ends were trimmed by 0 bases and 6 bases, with 13 bases remaining between them. CDR3 size: 15 residues. CDR3 region: CASSLGLGMANEQFF. DNA for the CDR3: TGTGCCAGCAGCTTGGGGCTAGGGATGGCCAATGAGCAGTTCTTC. The entire variable domain, with the rest obtained from reference TRBV5-5 and TRBJ2-1, is as follows: DAGVTQSPTHLIKTRGQQVTLRCSPISGHKSVSWYQQVLGQGPQFIFQYYEKEERGRGNFPDRFSARQFPNYSSELNVNALLLGDSALYLCASSLGLGMANEQFFGPGTRLTVL.

The table lists this clonotype with many counts. This chain links TRBV7-9 with TRBJ2-1; 7 bases agree with TRBD2. V shed 6 bases and J 0 bases; nucleotides not matched to a gene: 5. Germline CDR1 SEHNR, CDR2 FQNEAQ (reference sequence). CDR3 length equals 15 residues. The CDR3 here is CASSPPSGSYNEQFF. As DNA, the CDR3 is TGTGCCAGCAGTCCCCCTAGCGGCTCCTACAATGAGCAGTTCTTC. Filled out from reference TRBV7-9 and TRBJ2-1, the complete variable domain reads DTGVSQNPRHKITKRGQNVTFRCDPISEHNRLYWYRQTLGQGPEFLTYFQNEAQLEKSRLLSDRFSAERPKGSFSTLEIQRTEQGDSAMYLCASSPPSGSYNEQFFGPGTRLTVL.

The CDR3 here is CSVSQGRETQYF. The CDR3 coding sequence is TGCAGCGTCTCACAGGGACGAGAGACCCAGTACTTC. V usage is TRBV29-1 and J usage is TRBJ2-5; D is perhaps TRBD1 (6 bases). This CDR3 has 12 residues. Between the trimmed V and J ends, which lost 6 bases and 4 bases, there was a span of 12 bases. Germline assignment: CDR1 SQVTM and CDR2 ANQGSEA.

This clonotype was observed many times. The chain combines TRBV20-1 with TRBJ2-7; 10 nucleotides match TRBD2. V dropped 0 bases and J dropped 5; count of bases not matched to a gene: 4. This CDR3 is built from 14 residues. Germline CDR1 is DFQATT and CDR2 is SNEGSKA (reference sequence). In nucleotides, the CDR3 is TGCAGTGCTAGAGAAGCCCTAGCGGGAGACGAGCAGTACTTC. Its translation is CSAREALAGDEQYF.

This clonotype occurred many times. The chain joins TRBV7-9 to TRBJ2-1, with D tentatively TRBD2 (6 bases). Trimming shortened V by 5 bases and J by 11 bases, and 13 bases separated the two germline ends. The CDR3 loop spans 12 amino acids. Germline loops: CDR1 SEHNR, CDR2 FQNEAQ (reference sequence). CDR3: CASSARDLQQFF. CDR3 DNA sequence: TGTGCCAGCAGCGCCCGGGACTTGCAGCAGTTCTTC.

This clonotype was recorded many times. The J gene is TRBJ2-5, the V gene TRBV12-3 or TRBV12-4; the D gene is possibly TRBD1 (5 bases). V was clipped by 5 bases and J by 5 bases, with 15 bases between them. The CDR3 sequence is 14 residues long. CDR3 DNA: TGTGCCAGCAGTGAGTCAGGGTTGGGGGAGACCCAGTACTTC. Its translation is CASSESGLGETQYF.

The table lists this clonotype with many counts. The chain has TRBV6-5 and TRBJ2-1, with D unclear. Germline V gene sequence: CDR1 MNHEY, CDR2 SVGAGI. The germline V and J ends were trimmed by 2 bases and 6 bases, with 11 bases remaining between them. The CDR3 length is 14 residues. The CDR3: CASSYTQTGNEQFF. For the CDR3, the DNA is TGTGCCAGCAGTTACACGCAAACGGGCAATGAGCAGTTCTTC.

V gene TRBV19 combines with J gene TRBJ2-1; a possible D gene is TRBD1 (5 bases). The CDR3 contains 17 residues. Trimming stripped 7 bases from V and 5 bases from J, with 24 bases between. CDR1 is LNHDA, CDR2 SQIVND, per germline (reference sequence). The CDR3 DNA sequence: TGTGCCAGTAACCAATCTCCCCTGACCTACAGGAACAATGAGCAGTTCTTC. This translates into CASNQSPLTYRNNEQFF.

The gene calls are TRBV5-1 and TRBJ2-3; D is possibly TRBD1 (6 bases). In germline, CDR1 is SGHRS, CDR2 YFSETQ. This CDR3 has 15 amino acids. V lost 3 bases, J lost 2 bases, and 13 bases lay in between. The CDR3, as DNA: TGCGCCAGCAGCTCTCCCAGGGGACCCACAGATACGCAGTATTTT. Protein: CASSSPRGPTDTQYF.

This clonotype has at least ten counts. V is TRBV12-3 or TRBV12-4 and J is TRBJ2-1; tentatively, D is TRBD2 (5 bases). The CDR3 runs to 13 residues. V was pared by 7 bases and J by 8 bases, with 15 bases between. CDR3 region: CASNRDHGDEQFF. For the CDR3, the DNA is TGTGCCAGCAACCGAGACCACGGGGATGAGCAGTTCTTC.

The genes are TRBV28 and TRBJ2-3; the match to TRBD1 covers 7 bases. The CDR3 runs 17 residues. Germline CDR1 reads MDHEN; CDR2 reads SYDVKM. V shed 5 bases and J 4 bases; nucleotides not matched to a gene: 15. This CDR3 is CASSHLQITGVPDTQYF. The CDR3 DNA is TGTGCCAGCAGTCATCTACAGATCACAGGGGTCCCAGATACGCAGTATTTT.

This clonotype appeared many times. The rearrangement uses TRBV5-1 and TRBJ2-3; 10 bases match TRBD2. The ends lost 0 bases at V and 2 bases at J; junction bases unmatched: 6. From germline, CDR1 is SGHRS and CDR2 YFSETQ. This CDR3 comprises 17 residues. The CDR3 spells CASSLEPSGSATDTQYF. CDR3 bases: TGCGCCAGCAGCTTGGAGCCTAGCGGGAGCGCCACAGATACGCAGTATTTT.

In this sample, this clonotype turned up many times. The chain recombines TRBV7-9 with TRBJ2-7, with D perhaps being TRBD1 or TRBD2 (5 bases each). The CDR3 loop spans 14 amino acids. Trimming removed 1 base at V and 3 bases at J, with 10 bases between. Germline loops: CDR1 SEHNR, CDR2 FQNEAQ (reference sequence). As DNA, the CDR3 is TGTGCCAGCAGCTTAGTGGGGGAAATCTACGAGCAGTACTTC. It is translated as CASSLVGEIYEQYF. Full variable domain (outside the CDR3, taken from reference TRBV7-9 and TRBJ2-7): DTGVSQNPRHKITKRGQNVTFRCDPISEHNRLYWYRQTLGQGPEFLTYFQNEAQLEKSRLLSDRFSAERPKGSFSTLEIQRTEQGDSAMYLCASSLVGEIYEQYFGPGTRLTVT.

This clonotype occurred a few times. The rearrangement joins TRBV7-9 to TRBJ1-3; D uncertain. The germline gives CDR1 SEHNR, CDR2 FQNEAQ (reference sequence). Trimming removed 5 bases at V and 0 bases at J, with 17 bases between. This CDR3 is 17 amino acids long. The CDR3 loop is CASSPQGFYSSGNTIYF. The CDR3 DNA reads as TGTGCCAGCAGCCCTCAAGGTTTCTACAGCTCTGGAAACACCATATATTTT. Together with reference TRBV7-9 and TRBJ1-3, the CDR3 gives the full variable domain: DTGVSQNPRHKITKRGQNVTFRCDPISEHNRLYWYRQTLGQGPEFLTYFQNEAQLEKSRLLSDRFSAERPKGSFSTLEIQRTEQGDSAMYLCASSPQGFYSSGNTIYFGEGSWLTVV.

This clonotype has ten or more counts. The chain combines TRBV2 with TRBJ2-7, with 10 bases fitting TRBD2. Germline CDR1 and CDR2: SNHLY and FYNNEI. This CDR3 is built from 14 residues. With V trimmed by 5 bases and J by 3 bases, 4 bases remained unmatched. In nucleotides, the CDR3 is TGTGCCAGCAGTAGCCTAGCGGGAGTCTACGAGCAGTACTTC. Residues: CASSSLAGVYEQYF.

In its sample, this clonotype is medium-sized. The junction and the germline gene differ at one end; a read error may be behind it. The chain uses TRBV12-3 or TRBV12-4 and TRBJ2-1; D unresolved. The length of the CDR3 is 12 residues. CDR3 residues: CASSLSYNEQFF. The CDR3 DNA reads as TGCGCCAGCAGCCTCTCGTACAATGAGCAGTTCTTC.